Each of the 31 T cell receptor beta chains below was sequenced from the same sample in a study of blood T cell repertoires in COVID-19. Assay: immunoSEQ multiplex PCR; the TCRdb copy retains only in-frame clones and omits some. In the table there are 120,000 or so clones, around three quarters of which are singletons. The specimen was peripheral blood. These receptors all stem from a woman aged 70-85 years with acute or convalescent COVID-19.

The rearrangement links TRBV2 to TRBJ2-7; D may be TRBD2 (6 bases). This CDR3 region has 15 residues. Germline-derived CDR1 and CDR2 are SNHLY and FYNNEI. Trimming shortened V by 2 bases and J by 0 bases, and 11 bases separated the two germline ends. In DNA form, the CDR3 reads TGTGCCAGCAGTGAACCGGGTAGCGGCTCCTACGAGCAGTACTTC. Translation gives CASSEPGSGSYEQYF.

The rearrangement links TRBV6-1 to TRBJ2-1; 14 nucleotides line up with TRBD2. The junction had 11 bases not matched to a gene; V was cut back by 1 base and J by 3 bases. Germline assignment: CDR1 MNHNS and CDR2 SASEGT. The CDR3 spans 20 residues. CDR3 loop: CASSEGGLAGGLGGYNEQFF. Here the CDR3 DNA reads TGTGCCAGCAGTGAAGGAGGACTAGCGGGAGGTTTAGGGGGCTACAATGAGCAGTTCTTC.

The sample holds a few counts of this clone. This chain joins TRBV24-1 and TRBJ2-3, with 7 positions matching TRBD2. The germline CDR1 and CDR2 sequences are KGHDR and SFDVKD. This CDR3 has 18 residues. J gave up 1 base and V 3 bases, and 12 bases lay outside the gene matches. In nucleotides, the CDR3 is TGTGCCACCAGTGATCCTGCCTTTGGCGGGAGTGGCACAGATACGCAGTATTTT. Amino acids: CATSDPAFGGSGTDTQYF.

This clone was counted only a few times. The CDR3 reads CASSSTGTGVEKLFF. The CDR3 DNA is TGTGCCAGCAGTTCAACCGGGACAGGGGTTGAAAAACTGTTTTTT. The chain recombines TRBV27 with TRBJ1-4; the match to TRBD1 covers 10 bases. Per the germline V gene, CDR1 is MNHEY and CDR2 is SMNVEV (reference sequence). The trim removed 4 bases at V and 7 bases at J, leaving 6 bases unmatched. This CDR3 has 15 residues.

This sequence joins TRBV27 and TRBJ1-5; weak D call: TRBD1 (6 bases). With 6 bases removed from V and 0 bases from J, the gap between germline ends came to 9 bases. The length of the CDR3 is 14 residues. Per the germline V gene, CDR1 is MNHEY and CDR2 is SMNVEV (reference sequence). The CDR3 nucleotides are TGTGCCAGCAGAAGGACAGTTAGCAATCAGCCCCAGCATTTT. Its translation is CASRRTVSNQPQHF.

The J gene is TRBJ1-1, the V gene TRBV6-5; TRBD1 matches 10 bases. V was pared by 7 bases and J by 1 base, with 6 bases of the junction left unmatched. This CDR3 region has 15 residues. Germline CDR1 is MNHEY and CDR2 is SVGAGI. As DNA, the CDR3 is TGTGCCAGCACCAATGGGGACAGGGGGAACACTGAAGCTTTCTTT. It encodes CASTNGDRGNTEAFF.

This clone was observed a few times. The chain combines TRBV7-9 with TRBJ1-1; 8 bases line up with TRBD1. Germline V gives CDR1 SEHNR, CDR2 FQNEAQ (reference sequence). The CDR3 consists of 19 residues. V dropped 5 bases and J dropped 0; count of bases not matched to a gene: 17. CDR3 region: CASSPLGQGAKGMNTEAFF. The CDR3 DNA is TGTGCCAGCAGCCCCCTCGGGCAGGGGGCGAAAGGAATGAACACTGAAGCTTTCTTT.

The CDR3 loop is CASSWGTGRSGNTIYF. The CDR3 coding sequence is TGTGCCAGCAGTTGGGGGACAGGTCGCTCTGGAAACACCATATATTTT. The chain has TRBV6-5 and TRBJ1-3; 8 nucleotides line up with TRBD1. From germline, CDR1 is MNHEY and CDR2 SVGAGI. The CDR3 runs to 16 residues. The V gene end was trimmed by 4 bases and the J gene end by 0 bases; junction bases not matched to a gene: 5.

V usage is TRBV19 and J usage is TRBJ2-7, with TRBD1 identical over 8 bases. Trimming removed 3 bases from V and 1 base from J; junction bases left unmatched: 5. Germline V CDR1 and CDR2: LNHDA, SQIVND (reference sequence). This CDR3 comprises 15 residues. The CDR3 DNA follows: TGTGCCAGTAGTATTCGGACAGGGATATCCTACGAGCAGTACTTC. Protein: CASSIRTGISYEQYF.

The chain uses TRBV7-2 and TRBJ1-2; 9 bases map to TRBD1. From germline, CDR1 is SGHTA and CDR2 FQGNSA. Losses at the gene ends were 3 bases for V and 8 bases for J; bases not matched to a gene: 7. This CDR3 comprises 14 residues. The CDR3 loop reads CASSFGGQGVGYTF. Written as DNA, the CDR3 is TGTGCCAGCAGCTTCGGGGGACAGGGTGTGGGCTACACCTTC.

The chain couples TRBV7-9 to TRBJ1-1; D is unclear. The CDR3 length is 13 residues. V was pared by 3 bases and J by 2 bases, with 7 bases between. CDR1 and CDR2 from the germline V gene are SEHNR and FQNEAQ (reference sequence). CDR3 in amino acids: CASSFRSNTEAFF. The CDR3 DNA reads as TGTGCCAGCAGCTTCCGGTCAAACACTGAAGCTTTCTTT.

This clone was picked up one time. The J gene is TRBJ2-2, the V gene TRBV25-1; D remains unclear. CDR1 is MGHDK, CDR2 SYGVNS, per germline. The CDR3 is made up of 14 amino acids. The V end was cut by 6 bases, the J end by 4 bases, with 12 bases between. The DNA of the CDR3 is TGTGCCAGCAGAGGTCAGGCGATCACCGGGGAGCTGTTTTTT. Its protein product is CASRGQAITGELFF.

The V and J genes are TRBV6-5 and TRBJ2-2, with 8 bases identical to TRBD1. The CDR3 loop spans 15 amino acids. V was clipped by 7 bases and J by 4 bases; unmatched bases: 8. The V gene's germline CDR1 is MNHEY and CDR2 SVGAGI. As DNA, the CDR3 is TGTGCCAGCACTCCGGACAGGGTCGGCACCGGGGAGCTGTTTTTT. The encoded protein is CASTPDRVGTGELFF.

This clone was counted only a few times. The rearrangement uses TRBV10-3 and TRBJ2-3; TRBD2 is a possible D gene (6 bases). The CDR3 runs 16 residues. Trimming removed 4 bases at V and 1 base at J, with 15 bases between. Germline values: CDR1 ENHRY, CDR2 SYGVKD. The CDR3 protein is CAISGQPPGGTDTQYF. The CDR3 nucleotides read TGTGCCATCAGTGGGCAACCTCCGGGGGGCACAGATACGCAGTATTTT.

The chain links TRBV5-1 to TRBJ2-1; 7 positions match TRBD2. Germline CDR1 reads SGHRS; CDR2 reads YFSETQ. This CDR3 comprises 15 residues. The junction had 13 bases not matched to a gene; V was cut back by 4 bases and J by 9 bases. CDR3 residues: CASSGGTKMFIEQFF. CDR3 coding DNA: TGCGCCAGCAGCGGCGGGACTAAAATGTTCATTGAGCAGTTCTTC.

This clone was counted between two and nine times. The rearrangement joins TRBV4-1 to TRBJ2-1; 8 bases map to TRBD1. This CDR3 contains 16 residues. V shed 6 bases, J shed 2 bases, and the junction held 9 bases outside the gene matches. Germline-derived CDR1 and CDR2 are MGHRA and YSYEKL. This chain's CDR3 is CASRQTDRVAYNEQFF. The CDR3 DNA sequence: TGCGCCAGCAGGCAAACGGACAGGGTAGCCTACAATGAGCAGTTCTTC.

The chain uses TRBV12-3 or TRBV12-4 and TRBJ2-5; TRBD1 is a possible D gene (6 bases). Between the trimmed V and J ends, which lost 6 bases and 5 bases, there was a span of 13 bases. This CDR3 is built from 13 residues. The CDR3 coding sequence is TGTGCCAGCAGATGGGGGCCGGTGGAGACCCAGTACTTC. Protein: CASRWGPVETQYF.

This clone was found a few times. The J gene is TRBJ2-6, the V gene TRBV19, with D perhaps TRBD2 (5 bases). The germline gives CDR1 LNHDA, CDR2 SQIVND (reference sequence). With 1 base removed from V and 0 bases from J, the gap between germline ends came to 13 bases. The CDR3 sequence is 18 residues long. The CDR3 sequence: CASSIAIPGSSGANVLTF. Written as DNA, the CDR3 is TGTGCCAGTAGTATAGCGATTCCGGGGTCCTCTGGGGCCAACGTCCTGACTTTC.

The sample holds a few counts of this clone. This CDR3 is CASSLAGVGGEKLFF. The CDR3 coding sequence is TGCGCCAGCAGCTTGGCAGGGGTTGGGGGCGAAAAACTGTTTTTT. The chain links TRBV5-1 to TRBJ1-4, with D maybe TRBD1 (6 bases). CDR1 is SGHRS, CDR2 YFSETQ, per germline. V was trimmed by 0 bases and J by 8 bases, leaving 14 bases between them. The CDR3 is made up of 15 amino acids.

This sequence joins TRBV19 and TRBJ2-2; D perhaps matches TRBD1 (5 bases). CDR3 length: 15 amino acids. CDR1 and CDR2 from the germline V gene are LNHDA and SQIVND (reference sequence). V was cut by 3 bases and J by 6 bases, with 14 bases left in between. CDR3 sequence (DNA): TGTGCCAGTAGTATCCCAGGGAAGGTCGCCGGGGAGCTGTTTTTT. Translating it yields CASSIPGKVAGELFF.

The V call is TRBV11-2, the J call TRBJ2-1, with TRBD2 matching over 11 bases. The CDR3 is made up of 15 amino acids. CDR1 is SGHAT, CDR2 FQNNGV, per germline. The V segment lost 5 bases and the J segment 3 bases; nucleotides outside the gene matches: 3. The CDR3 DNA sequence: TGTGCCAGCAGCCTGGGGACTAGCGGCTACAATGAGCAGTTCTTC. Its translation: CASSLGTSGYNEQFF.

The chain carries TRBV2 and TRBJ2-3; D perhaps matches TRBD2 (5 bases). Trimming removed 8 bases from V and 1 base from J, with 10 bases in between. This CDR3 has 13 residues. Looked up from germline, CDR1 is SNHLY and CDR2 is FYNNEI. Here the CDR3 DNA reads TGTGCCAGCGGTGGGGAGCGCACAGATACGCAGTATTTT. Protein product: CASGGERTDTQYF.

The V gene is TRBV19, the J gene TRBJ1-1; the D is unclear. The length of the CDR3 is 15 residues. Trimming left V 5 bases short and J 0 bases short, with 13 bases between. Per the germline V gene, CDR1 is LNHDA and CDR2 is SQIVND (reference sequence). CDR3 DNA sequence: TGTGCCAGTAGTCCCCGTGTAGGAGTGAACACTGAAGCTTTCTTT. Translation gives CASSPRVGVNTEAFF.

The genes are TRBV30 and TRBJ2-1, with 9 positions matching TRBD2. This CDR3 has 15 amino acids. CDR1 and CDR2 (germline): GTSNPN, SVGIG (reference sequence). The trim removed 5 bases at V and 1 base at J, leaving 6 bases unmatched. CDR3: CAWLISGSSYNEQFF. The CDR3 DNA reads as TGTGCCTGGTTGATTAGCGGGAGTTCCTACAATGAGCAGTTCTTC.

The V call is TRBV7-9, the J call TRBJ2-2; TRBD1 agrees at 7 bases. This CDR3 has 14 residues. The V segment lost 6 bases and the J segment 5 bases; nucleotides outside the gene matches: 6. Germline lookup yields CDR1 SEHNR and CDR2 FQNEAQ (reference sequence). The CDR3 region has the DNA TGTGCCAGCAGGAGACAGGGTCAGACCGGGGAGCTGTTTTTT. Protein: CASRRQGQTGELFF.

The chain carries TRBV20-1 and TRBJ1-2, with unresolved D. The CDR3 is made up of 13 amino acids. The V and J ends lost 3 bases and 5 bases respectively, with 13 bases between them. CDR1 is DFQATT and CDR2 is SNEGSKA in the germline V gene (reference sequence). This CDR3 is CSASGGIWYGYTF. The CDR3 nucleotides read TGCAGTGCTAGTGGAGGGATTTGGTATGGCTACACCTTC.

The CDR3 reads CASGTGLGNTEAFF. The CDR3 nucleotides read TGTGCCAGTGGGACAGGGCTGGGGAACACTGAAGCTTTCTTT. J is TRBJ1-1 and V is TRBV19; 9 nucleotides line up with TRBD1. The CDR3 runs to 14 residues. Germline CDR1 LNHDA, CDR2 SQIVND (reference sequence). V lost 8 bases, J lost 1 base, and 5 bases stayed unmatched.

This chain connects TRBV27 to TRBJ1-6, with a tentative D call TRBD1 (6 bases). The germline V gene has CDR1 MNHEY and CDR2 SMNVEV (reference sequence). CDR3 length: 14 amino acids. V was clipped by 4 bases and J by 10 bases, with 14 bases between them. The CDR3, as DNA: TGTGCCAGCAGTTCGGACAGTCGGCACTCACCCCTCCACTTT. Protein sequence: CASSSDSRHSPLHF.

The chain has TRBV6-2 or TRBV6-3 and TRBJ2-2, with 7 bases aligning to TRBD1. CDR3 length equals 17 residues. V was pared by 0 bases and J by 1 base, with 5 bases of the junction left unmatched. The germline gives CDR1 MNHEY, CDR2 SVGEGT. The CDR3 reads CASSYSRQGGNTGELFF. The CDR3 DNA is TGTGCCAGCAGTTACTCTCGACAGGGCGGGAACACCGGGGAGCTGTTTTTT.

The V and J genes are TRBV7-2 and TRBJ1-6; unclear D gene. This CDR3 comprises 14 residues. In germline, CDR1 is SGHTA, CDR2 FQGNSA. Deletions cut 6 bases from V and 6 bases from J, with 12 bases between. CDR3 nucleotides: TGTGCCAGCAGGGCGACAAGCAGTAATTCACCCCTCCACTTT. Its translation is CASRATSSNSPLHF.

This clone has only one observation. V and J are TRBV2 and TRBJ1-2; tentative D call: TRBD1 (6 bases). The ends were cut back, 1 base at V and 4 bases at J, with 10 bases in the middle. From germline, CDR1 is SNHLY and CDR2 FYNNEI. The CDR3 length is 14 residues. The CDR3 protein is CASSEGGPVYGYTF. The CDR3, as DNA: TGTGCCAGCAGTGAAGGGGGGCCTGTCTATGGCTACACCTTC.